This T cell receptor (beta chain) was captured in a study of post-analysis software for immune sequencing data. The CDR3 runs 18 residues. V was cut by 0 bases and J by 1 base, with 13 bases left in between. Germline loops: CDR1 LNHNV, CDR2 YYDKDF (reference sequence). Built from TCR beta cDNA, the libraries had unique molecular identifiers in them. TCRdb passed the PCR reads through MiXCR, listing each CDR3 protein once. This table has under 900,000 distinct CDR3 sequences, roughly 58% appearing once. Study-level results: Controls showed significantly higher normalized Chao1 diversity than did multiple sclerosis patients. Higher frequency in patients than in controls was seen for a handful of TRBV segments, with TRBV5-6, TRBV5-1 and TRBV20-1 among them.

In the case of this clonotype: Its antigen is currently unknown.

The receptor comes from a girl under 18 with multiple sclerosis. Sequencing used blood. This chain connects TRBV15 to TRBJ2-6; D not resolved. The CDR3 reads CATSRDTGILSGANVLTF. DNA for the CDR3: TGTGCCACCAGCAGAGACACGGGCATACTATCTGGGGCCAACGTCCTGACTTTC.